The 23 T cell receptor beta chains below come from one sample, sequenced in a study of shared clonotypes between healthy human individuals. Some clones are missing from TCRdb's copy, which holds only in-frame ones; the method was immunoSEQ multiplex PCR. The sample holds 170,000 or so clones, approximately 60% seen once. The sample consisted of memory CD4+ T cells sorted from blood. Subset indicated: CD45RA-negative fraction. The source of these receptors is a man aged 25 to 40 in good health.

The chain combines TRBV18 with TRBJ2-3; D is perhaps TRBD1 or TRBD2 (6 bases each). Germline CDR1 and CDR2: KGHSH and LQKENI. Trimming took off 2 bases at V and 0 bases at J, with 18 bases between the two ends. This CDR3 is built from 18 residues. The DNA for the CDR3 is TGTGCCAGCTCACCAAGGGGGGCTGATCGTTTGAGCACAGATACGCAGTATTTT. This codes for CASSPRGADRLSTDTQYF.

In its sample, this clone was seen many times. Other DNA sequences within the sample encode an identical CDR3. V is TRBV5-1 and J is TRBJ2-5; 7 bases are shared with TRBD2. CDR3 size: 14 residues. V was clipped by 2 bases and J by 2 bases; unmatched bases: 3. Per the germline V gene, CDR1 is SGHRS and CDR2 is YFSETQ. The CDR3 is CASSFYGGQETQYF. CDR3 sequence (DNA): TGCGCCAGCAGCTTTTACGGGGGGCAAGAGACCCAGTACTTC.

The genes are TRBV27 and TRBJ2-7; 9 bases match TRBD2. Germline V gene sequence: CDR1 MNHEY, CDR2 SMNVEV (reference sequence). V trimming: 5 bases; J trimming: 7 bases; junction bases outside the gene matches: 15. The CDR3 is 16 residues long. CDR3 DNA sequence: TGTGCCAGCAGTATACGGACCGCTAGCGGGATTGATGAGCAGTACTTC. Encoded protein: CASSIRTASGIDEQYF.

This clone was recorded a few times. This same CDR3 is encoded by further DNA sequences in the sample. This rearrangement joins TRBV28 to TRBJ2-7; D gene uncertain. Germline CDR1 MDHEN, CDR2 SYDVKM. Trimming left V 4 bases short and J 2 bases short, with 6 bases between. This CDR3 contains 12 residues. The CDR3 region is CASSSGTYEQYF. The DNA for the CDR3 is TGTGCCAGCAGTTCCGGTACCTACGAGCAGTACTTC.

The gene calls are TRBV27 and TRBJ2-1; weak D call: TRBD1 (6 bases). CDR1 and CDR2 (germline): MNHEY, SMNVEV (reference sequence). V was shortened by 11 bases and J by 3 bases, with 20 bases between the two germline ends. The CDR3 covers 15 residues. CDR3 coding DNA: TGTGCCTCCCGACGGAGGACAGAAAACTACAATGAGCAGTTCTTC. Its protein product is CASRRRTENYNEQFF.

This clone was counted between two and nine times. The chain uses TRBV7-2 and TRBJ1-1; no definite D call. This CDR3 spans 16 amino acids. Trimming shortened V by 5 bases and J by 1 base, and 17 bases separated the two germline ends. CDR1 and CDR2 (germline): SGHTA, FQGNSA. The CDR3 nucleotides are TGTGCCAGCAGCGCCATGTTAGGAACCCAGAACACTGAAGCTTTCTTT. The encoded protein is CASSAMLGTQNTEAFF.

The chain employs TRBV7-8 and TRBJ2-1; tentative D call: TRBD2 (6 bases). Trimming cost V 1 base and J 10 bases, with 17 bases left between them. CDR1 and CDR2 (germline): SGHVS, FQNEAQ. The CDR3 sequence is 15 residues long. The CDR3 region is CASSLGGNQAGEQFF. The CDR3, as DNA: TGTGCCAGCAGCTTAGGAGGGAATCAGGCGGGGGAGCAGTTCTTC. The entire variable domain, with the rest obtained from reference TRBV7-8 and TRBJ2-1, is as follows: GAGVSQSPRYKVAKRGQDVALRCDPISGHVSLFWYQQALGQGPEFLTYFQNEAQLDKSGLPSDRFFAERPEGSVSTLKIQRTQQEDSAVYLCASSLGGNQAGEQFFGPGTRLTVL.

The chain employs TRBV7-2 and TRBJ2-3, with TRBD2 identical over 14 bases. Trimming cost V 1 base and J 4 bases; bases outside gene matches: 4. CDR1 is SGHTA, CDR2 FQGNSA, per germline. The CDR3 consists of 17 residues. CDR3 residues: CASSLGLAGGLSDTQYF. The CDR3 nucleotides are TGTGCCAGCAGCTTAGGACTAGCGGGAGGGCTTTCAGATACGCAGTATTTT.

This clone was seen a handful of times. V is TRBV7-2 and J is TRBJ2-1; 7 bases match TRBD1. Germline loops: CDR1 SGHTA, CDR2 FQGNSA. V lost 3 bases, J lost 9 bases, and 8 bases stayed unmatched. The CDR3 totals 14 residues. The CDR3 region is CASSFLRGGGEQFF. Here the CDR3 DNA reads TGTGCCAGCAGCTTTCTGAGAGGGGGCGGTGAGCAGTTCTTC.

This clone was detected a few times. J is TRBJ2-7 and V is TRBV19; TRBD2 matches 9 bases. CDR1 and CDR2 (germline): LNHDA, SQIVND (reference sequence). J was trimmed by 7 bases and V by 5 bases; bases with no gene match: 15. CDR3 length: 16 residues. The DNA for the CDR3 is TGTGCCAGTAGTCCCTTTCCAGCGGGGGGAAGTCGGGAGCAGTACTTC. Protein product: CASSPFPAGGSREQYF.

The rearrangement uses TRBV6-4 and TRBJ2-7; possible D gene TRBD2, 5 bases. The length of the CDR3 is 16 residues. V gave up 4 bases and J gave up 0 bases, with 16 bases separating them. Germline V CDR1 and CDR2: MRHNA, SNTAGT. This CDR3 is CASSVHRPAGSYEQYF. For the CDR3, the DNA is TGTGCCAGCAGTGTTCACCGTCCGGCGGGCTCCTACGAGCAGTACTTC.

This clone was seen once. The chain links TRBV9 to TRBJ1-1, with no clear D. V lost 0 bases, J lost 2 bases, and 11 bases lay in between. The CDR3 totals 15 residues. Germline CDR1 is SGDLS and CDR2 is YYNGEE. The CDR3 is CASSVGVRPNTEAFF. The CDR3 nucleotides are TGTGCCAGCAGCGTAGGAGTCAGGCCAAACACTGAAGCTTTCTTT.

This clone was seen ten or more times. V usage is TRBV5-1 and J usage is TRBJ2-2; D unclear. Germline loops: CDR1 SGHRS, CDR2 YFSETQ. Trimming removed 2 bases at V and 2 bases at J, with 10 bases between. The CDR3 has 15 amino acids. CDR3 coding DNA: TGCGCCAGCAGCTTTAGCAGCTCTAACACCGGGGAGCTGTTTTTT. This codes for CASSFSSSNTGELFF.

As DNA, the CDR3 is TGTGCCAGCAGCTGGGGGGACAGGGGAAGGTCCTACGAGCAGTACTTC. Translated: CASSWGDRGRSYEQYF. This rearrangement joins TRBV7-2 to TRBJ2-7, with 10 bases identical to TRBD1. Looked up from germline, CDR1 is SGHTA and CDR2 is FQGNSA. The CDR3 runs 16 residues. J gave up 1 base and V 4 bases, and 7 bases lay outside the gene matches. Full variable domain (outside the CDR3, taken from reference TRBV7-2 and TRBJ2-7): GAGVSQSPSNKVTEKGKDVELRCDPISGHTALYWYRQSLGQGLEFLIYFQGNSAPDKSGLPSDRFSAERTGGSVSTLTIQRTQQEDSAVYLCASSWGDRGRSYEQYFGPGTRLTVT.

This clone was observed many times. V usage is TRBV10-2 and J usage is TRBJ1-5, with D hard to call. The CDR3 loop spans 15 amino acids. The germline gives CDR1 WSHSY, CDR2 SAAADI. The germline V and J ends were trimmed by 0 bases and 1 base, with 7 bases remaining between them. The CDR3 DNA is TGCGCCAGCAGTGAGTCGCGGCAGAGCAATCAGCCCCAGCATTTT. Residues: CASSESRQSNQPQHF.

The chain links TRBV6-6 to TRBJ2-5; 9 nucleotides match TRBD2. After removal of 2 bases from V and 1 base from J, the junction contained 2 bases not matched to a gene. From germline, CDR1 is MNHNY and CDR2 SVGAGI (reference sequence). The CDR3 sequence is 15 residues long. As DNA, the CDR3 is TGTGCCAGCAGTTACGCGGGAGGGTTCCAAGAGACCCAGTACTTC. Translating it yields CASSYAGGFQETQYF.

In nucleotides, the CDR3 is TGTGCCAGCAGCTCGCCCCGGAGCGCGGGACTCACAGATACGCAGTATTTT. Translation: CASSSPRSAGLTDTQYF. V usage is TRBV7-2 and J usage is TRBJ2-3, with D maybe TRBD2 (6 bases). Germline CDR1 is SGHTA and CDR2 is FQGNSA. This CDR3 is built from 17 residues. The V and J ends lost 4 bases and 2 bases respectively, with 19 bases between them.

This chain links TRBV29-1 with TRBJ2-7; perhaps TRBD2 as D (5 bases). CDR1 and CDR2 (germline): SQVTM, ANQGSEA. Trimming took 7 bases from V and 3 from J, leaving 16 bases between them. This CDR3 comprises 13 residues. The CDR3 DNA sequence: TGCAGCGCTCGGGAAACATTGAACTACGAGCAGTACTTC. It translates to CSARETLNYEQYF.

The chain carries TRBV19 and TRBJ2-1, with 7 bases fitting TRBD1. V lost 7 bases, J lost 8 bases, and 8 bases stayed unmatched. The CDR3 consists of 13 residues. Germline CDR1 reads LNHDA; CDR2 reads SQIVND (reference sequence). The CDR3: CASTRGPGYEQFF. The CDR3 DNA sequence: TGTGCCAGTACGAGGGGGCCAGGCTATGAGCAGTTCTTC.

The chain joins TRBV5-1 to TRBJ2-3, with D perhaps assigned TRBD1 or TRBD2 (6 bases each). Per germline, CDR1 SGHRS and CDR2 YFSETQ. The CDR3 is made up of 14 amino acids. V was shortened by 0 bases and J by 8 bases, with 13 bases between the two germline ends. The CDR3 DNA reads as TGCGCCAGCAGCTTGGTGGAGGGGGTGGTTACGCAGTATTTT. The encoded protein is CASSLVEGVVTQYF. Looking up the rest from reference TRBV5-1 and TRBJ2-3 gives the full variable domain: KAGVTQTPRYLIKTRGQQVTLSCSPISGHRSVSWYQQTPGQGLQFLFEYFSETQRNKGNFPGRFSGRQFSNSRSEMNVSTLELGDSALYLCASSLVEGVVTQYFGPGTRLTVL.

This clone was picked up a small number of times. This chain joins TRBV19 and TRBJ1-5, with D perhaps TRBD1 (6 bases). Trimming cost V 6 bases and J 2 bases, with 17 bases left between them. CDR3 length: 16 residues. Germline CDR1 reads LNHDA; CDR2 reads SQIVND (reference sequence). The CDR3 loop reads CASSRGAGLRNQPQHF. In nucleotides, the CDR3 is TGTGCCAGTAGCAGGGGAGCGGGGCTACGCAATCAGCCCCAGCATTTT.

The chain couples TRBV5-1 to TRBJ1-4; D uncertain. V lost 4 bases and J lost 4, with 11 bases in between. Looked up from germline, CDR1 is SGHRS and CDR2 is YFSETQ. The length of the CDR3 is 14 residues. CDR3 coding DNA: TGCGCCAGCAGCGCCGGACGGCTTAATGAAAAACTGTTTTTT. Translation: CASSAGRLNEKLFF.

The V and J genes are TRBV5-4 and TRBJ2-7, with 14 bases that match TRBD2. The V gene's germline CDR1 is SGHNT and CDR2 YYREEE (reference sequence). Trimming removed 3 bases from V and 9 bases from J; junction bases left unmatched: 11. The CDR3 covers 16 residues. CDR3 loop: CASSSRPGLAGAAQYF. In DNA, the CDR3 is TGTGCCAGCAGCTCTAGGCCGGGACTAGCGGGAGCCGCGCAGTACTTC.